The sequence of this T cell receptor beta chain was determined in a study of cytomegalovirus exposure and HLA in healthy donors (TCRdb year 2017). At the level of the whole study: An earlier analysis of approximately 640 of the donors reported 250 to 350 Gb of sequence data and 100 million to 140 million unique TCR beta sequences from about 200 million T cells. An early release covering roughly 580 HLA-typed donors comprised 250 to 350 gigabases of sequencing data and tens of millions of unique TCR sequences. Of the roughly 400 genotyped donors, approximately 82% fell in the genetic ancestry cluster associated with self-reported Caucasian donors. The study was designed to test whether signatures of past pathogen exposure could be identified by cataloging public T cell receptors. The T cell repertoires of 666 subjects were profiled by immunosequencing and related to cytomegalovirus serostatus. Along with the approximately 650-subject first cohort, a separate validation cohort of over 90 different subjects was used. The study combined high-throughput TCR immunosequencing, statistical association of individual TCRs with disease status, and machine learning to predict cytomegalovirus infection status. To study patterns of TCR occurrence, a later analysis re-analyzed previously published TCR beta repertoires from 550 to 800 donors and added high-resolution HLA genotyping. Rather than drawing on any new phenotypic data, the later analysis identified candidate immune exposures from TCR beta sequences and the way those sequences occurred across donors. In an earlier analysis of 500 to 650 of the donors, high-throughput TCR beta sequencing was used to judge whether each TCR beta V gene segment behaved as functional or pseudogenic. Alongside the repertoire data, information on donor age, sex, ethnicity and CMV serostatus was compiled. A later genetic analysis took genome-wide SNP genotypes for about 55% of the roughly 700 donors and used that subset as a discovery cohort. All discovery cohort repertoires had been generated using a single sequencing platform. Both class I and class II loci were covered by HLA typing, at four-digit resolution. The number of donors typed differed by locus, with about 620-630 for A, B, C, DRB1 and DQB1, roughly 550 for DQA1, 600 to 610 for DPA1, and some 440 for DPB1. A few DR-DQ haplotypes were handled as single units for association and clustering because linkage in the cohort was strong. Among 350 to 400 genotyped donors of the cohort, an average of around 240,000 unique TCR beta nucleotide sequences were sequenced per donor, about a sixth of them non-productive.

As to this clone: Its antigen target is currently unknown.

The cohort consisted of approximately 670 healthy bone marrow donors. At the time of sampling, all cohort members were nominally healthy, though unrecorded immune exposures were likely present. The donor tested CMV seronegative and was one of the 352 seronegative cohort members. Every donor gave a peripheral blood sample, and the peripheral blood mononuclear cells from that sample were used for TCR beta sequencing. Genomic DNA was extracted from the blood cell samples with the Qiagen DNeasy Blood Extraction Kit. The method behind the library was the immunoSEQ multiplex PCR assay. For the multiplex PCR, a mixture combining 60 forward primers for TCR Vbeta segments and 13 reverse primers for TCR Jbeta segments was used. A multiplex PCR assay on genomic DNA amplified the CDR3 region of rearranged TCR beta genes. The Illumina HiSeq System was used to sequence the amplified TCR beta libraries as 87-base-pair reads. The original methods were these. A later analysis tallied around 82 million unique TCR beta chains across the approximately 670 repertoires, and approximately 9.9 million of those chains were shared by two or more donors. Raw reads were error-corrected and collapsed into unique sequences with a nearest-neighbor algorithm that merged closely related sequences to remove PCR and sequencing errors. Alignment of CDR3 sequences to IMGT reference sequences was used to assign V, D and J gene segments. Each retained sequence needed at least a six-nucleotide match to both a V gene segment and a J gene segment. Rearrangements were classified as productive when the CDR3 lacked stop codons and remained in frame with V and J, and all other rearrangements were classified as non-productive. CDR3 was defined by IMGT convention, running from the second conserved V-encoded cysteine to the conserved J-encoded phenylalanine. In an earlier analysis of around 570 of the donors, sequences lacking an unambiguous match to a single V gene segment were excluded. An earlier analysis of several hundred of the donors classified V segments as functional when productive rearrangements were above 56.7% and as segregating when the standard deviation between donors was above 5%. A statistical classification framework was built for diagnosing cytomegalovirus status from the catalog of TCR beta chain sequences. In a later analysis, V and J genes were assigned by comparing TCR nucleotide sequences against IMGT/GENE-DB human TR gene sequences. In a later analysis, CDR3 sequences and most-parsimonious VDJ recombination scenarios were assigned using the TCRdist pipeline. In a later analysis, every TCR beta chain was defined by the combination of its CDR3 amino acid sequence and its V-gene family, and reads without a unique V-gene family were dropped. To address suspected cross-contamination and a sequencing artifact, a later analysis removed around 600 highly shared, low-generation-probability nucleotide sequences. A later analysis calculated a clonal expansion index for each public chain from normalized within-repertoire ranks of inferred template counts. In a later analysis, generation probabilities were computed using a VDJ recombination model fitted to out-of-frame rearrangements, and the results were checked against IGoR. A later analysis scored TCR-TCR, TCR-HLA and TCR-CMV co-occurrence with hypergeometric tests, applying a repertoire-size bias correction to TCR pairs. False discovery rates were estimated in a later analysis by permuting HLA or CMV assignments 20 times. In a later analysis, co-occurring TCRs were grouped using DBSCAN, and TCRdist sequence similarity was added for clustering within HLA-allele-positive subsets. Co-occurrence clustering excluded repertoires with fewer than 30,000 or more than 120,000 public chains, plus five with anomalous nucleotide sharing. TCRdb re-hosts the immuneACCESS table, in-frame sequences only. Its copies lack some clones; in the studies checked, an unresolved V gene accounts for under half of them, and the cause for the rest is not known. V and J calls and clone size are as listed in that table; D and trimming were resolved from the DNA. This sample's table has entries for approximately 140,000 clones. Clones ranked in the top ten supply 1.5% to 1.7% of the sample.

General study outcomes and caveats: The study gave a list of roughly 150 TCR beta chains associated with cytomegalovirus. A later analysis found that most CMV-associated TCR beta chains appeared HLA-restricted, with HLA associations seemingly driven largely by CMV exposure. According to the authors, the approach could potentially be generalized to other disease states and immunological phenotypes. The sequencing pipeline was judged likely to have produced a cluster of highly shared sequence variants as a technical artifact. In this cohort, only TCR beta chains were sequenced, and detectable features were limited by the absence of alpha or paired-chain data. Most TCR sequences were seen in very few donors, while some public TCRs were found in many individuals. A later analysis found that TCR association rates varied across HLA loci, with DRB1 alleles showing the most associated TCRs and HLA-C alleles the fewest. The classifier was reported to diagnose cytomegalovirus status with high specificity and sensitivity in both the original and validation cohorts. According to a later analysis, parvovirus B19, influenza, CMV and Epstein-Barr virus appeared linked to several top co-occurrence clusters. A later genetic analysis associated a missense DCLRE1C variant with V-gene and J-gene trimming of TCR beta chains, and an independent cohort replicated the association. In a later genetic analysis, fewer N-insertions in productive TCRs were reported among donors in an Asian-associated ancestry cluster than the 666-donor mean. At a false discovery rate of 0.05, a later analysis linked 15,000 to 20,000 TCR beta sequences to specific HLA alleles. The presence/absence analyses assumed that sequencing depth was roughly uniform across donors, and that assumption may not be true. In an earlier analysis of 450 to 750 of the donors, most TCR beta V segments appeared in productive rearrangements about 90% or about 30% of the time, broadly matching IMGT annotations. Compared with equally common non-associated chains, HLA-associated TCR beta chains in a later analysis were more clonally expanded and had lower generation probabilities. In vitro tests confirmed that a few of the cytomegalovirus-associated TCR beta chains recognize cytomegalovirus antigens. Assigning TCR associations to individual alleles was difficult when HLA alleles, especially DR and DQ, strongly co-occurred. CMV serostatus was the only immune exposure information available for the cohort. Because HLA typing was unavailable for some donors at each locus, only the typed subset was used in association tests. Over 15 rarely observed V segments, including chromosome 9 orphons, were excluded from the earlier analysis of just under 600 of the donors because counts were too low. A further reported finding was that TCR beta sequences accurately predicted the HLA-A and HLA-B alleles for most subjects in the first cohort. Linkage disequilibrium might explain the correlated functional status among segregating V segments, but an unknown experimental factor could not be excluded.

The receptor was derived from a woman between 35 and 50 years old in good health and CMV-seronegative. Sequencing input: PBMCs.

The CDR3 loop reads CSVLGQASEQYV. The DNA sequence reads TGCAGCGTTCTAGGACAGGCTAGCGAGCAGTACGTC. The chain is made from TRBV29-1 and TRBJ2-7, and 7 junctional nucleotides match TRBD1. Taken from cysteine to valine, the CDR3 has 12 residues. The sequence is cut down to CDR3 DNA, 36 bases in frame from base 1. Trimming accounts for 5 bases at V and 6 bases at J, while the number of junction bases matched to no gene is 7. For CDR1 and CDR2, the germline V gene lists SQVTM and ANQGSEA.